Each of the 5 T cell receptor beta chains below was sequenced from the same sample in a study of Graves' ophthalmopathy and Graves' hyperthyroidism. CDR3 regions of TCR beta were amplified from RNA transcripts. HTBI-primed first-round RT-PCR preceded second-round multiplex PCR. One entry per CDR3 protein, called by TCRdb with MiXCR from the multiplex PCR reads. The sample lists 200,000 to 250,000 distinct CDR3 sequences, approximately 28% occurring once. Sequenced input: peripheral blood. These receptors were collected from a man in his forties or fifties with Graves' ophthalmopathy.

The rearrangement joins TRBV6-2 or TRBV6-3 to TRBJ2-7; 11 nucleotides align to TRBD2. Losses at the gene ends were 5 bases for V and 4 bases for J; bases not matched to a gene: 4. The CDR3 contains 14 residues. The V gene's germline CDR1 is MNHEY and CDR2 SVGEGT. The CDR3 nucleotides read TGTGCCAGCAGTAAGGGACTAGCGGTGTACGAGCAGTACTTC. It codes for CASSKGLAVYEQYF.

In this sample, this clonotype turned up many times. The chain recombines TRBV6-5 with TRBJ1-1; weak D call: TRBD1 (5 bases). This CDR3 region has 17 residues. The germline CDR1 and CDR2 sequences are MNHEY and SVGAGI. Trimming shortened V by 0 bases and J by 1 base, and 15 bases separated the two germline ends. The CDR3 sequence is CASSYSKGVRWNTEAFF. The CDR3 DNA is TGTGCCAGCAGTTACTCGAAAGGGGTGCGATGGAACACTGAAGCTTTCTTT.

Many counts were recorded for this clonotype. J is TRBJ1-4 and V is TRBV19; 12 positions match TRBD1. Germline assignment: CDR1 LNHDA and CDR2 SQIVND (reference sequence). This CDR3 is 19 amino acids long. With 6 bases clipped from V and 7 bases from J, the junction kept 18 bases outside the gene matches. The CDR3 region has the DNA TGTGCCAGTAGACCTACCGGGACAGGGGGCGCCTTGCTTAGTGAAAAACTGTTTTTT. It is translated as CASRPTGTGGALLSEKLFF.

This clonotype was recorded many times. V and J are TRBV12-3 or TRBV12-4 and TRBJ1-1; D is unresolved. Trimming removed 3 bases at V and 6 bases at J, with 14 bases between. The CDR3 covers 14 residues. In nucleotides, the CDR3 is TGTGCCAGCAGTTTCAATGCGGTAGGAGCTGAAGCTTTCTTT. Its translation: CASSFNAVGAEAFF.

This clonotype has ten or more counts. The chain joins TRBV6-5 to TRBJ2-7; TRBD1 matches 10 bases. Losses at the gene ends were 6 bases for V and 5 bases for J; bases not matched to a gene: 7. This CDR3 has 14 amino acids. CDR1 is MNHEY, CDR2 SVGAGI, per germline. The CDR3 loop reads CASRLTGTGDEQYF. The CDR3, as DNA: TGTGCCAGCAGGTTAACCGGGACAGGGGACGAGCAGTACTTC.